The rows below give T cell receptor beta chains drawn from one sample of a study of post-analysis software for immune sequencing data. In TCRdb, the PCR reads were re-called with MiXCR into one record per CDR3 protein. The sample carries about 820,000 distinct CDR3 sequences, approximately 50% recorded once. The sample taken for sequencing was blood. Source of these receptors: a girl aged 10 to 17 with multiple sclerosis. The CDR3 runs from the conserved cysteine through the conserved F or W. D genes are given only for firm matches. Only part of the rows carry a size: once, few, many, or a class if the clone is expanded.

clone size	V gene	J gene	D gene	CDR3 protein	CDR3 DNA
-	TRBV12-3/TRBV12-4	TRBJ2-5	-	CASSRNCKQYF	TGTGCCAGCAGCCGTAACTGCAAGCAGTACTTC
few	TRBV20-1	TRBJ2-7	-	CSARDFSGPSYEQYF	TGCAGTGCTAGAGATTTTAGCGGTCCCTCCTACGAGCAGTACTTC
-	TRBV10-3	TRBJ1-5	-	CAISAAPYQPQHF	TGTGCCATCAGTGCTGCCCCATATCAGCCCCAGCATTTT
-	TRBV15	TRBJ1-2	-	CATSRAMTAVHNYGYTF	TGTGCCACCAGCAGAGCGATGACAGCGGTACATAACTATGGCTACACCTTC
-	TRBV5-5	TRBJ1-2	TRBD1	CASSLLHGTGRYGYTF	TGTGCCAGCAGCTTACTACACGGGACAGGGAGATATGGCTACACCTTC
few	TRBV5-1	TRBJ2-5	-	CASSLEGGAETQYF	TGCGCCAGCAGCTTGGAGGGGGGGGCGGAGACCCAGTACTTC
-	TRBV29-1	TRBJ1-2	-	CSVDVSYGYTF	TGCAGCGTTGACGTCAGCTATGGCTACACCTTC
-	TRBV7-2	TRBJ1-4	TRBD1	CASSLLGTVNEKLFF	TGTGCCAGCAGCTTACTCGGGACAGTTAATGAAAAACTGTTTTTT
few	TRBV11-2	TRBJ2-1	-	CASSSRNLRSYNEQFF	TGTGCCAGCAGCTCACGGAACCTTCGGTCCTACAATGAGCAGTTCTTC
-	TRBV2	TRBJ1-2	-	CASSDGFYGYTF	TGTGCCAGCAGTGATGGCTTCTATGGCTACACCTTC
-	TRBV6-2/TRBV6-3	TRBJ1-4	TRBD1	CASSYPDRAEKLFF	TGTGCCAGCAGTTACCCGGACAGGGCTGAAAAACTGTTTTTT
once	TRBV6-6	TRBJ1-5	-	CASRRLINQPQHF	TGTGCCAGCAGACGACTAATCAATCAGCCCCAGCATTTT
-	TRBV11-3	TRBJ2-3	-	CASSLDPSRAGDTQYF	TGTGCCAGCAGCTTAGACCCCTCCCGCGCGGGAGATACGCAGTATTTT
-	TRBV9	TRBJ2-5	-	CASSVEERALGNEQYF	TGTGCCAGCAGCGTAGAGGAGCGGGCCCTTGGAAATGAGCAGTACTTC
few	TRBV5-1	TRBJ2-7	TRBD2	CASSPAGGSYEQYF	TGCGCCAGCAGCCCCGCGGGAGGATCCTACGAGCAGTACTTC
-	TRBV29-1	TRBJ2-5	TRBD2	CSVETGGRARETQYF	TGCAGCGTTGAAACGGGCGGGAGGGCGCGAGAGACCCAGTACTTC
-	TRBV12-3/TRBV12-4	TRBJ2-7	-	CASSPLPSSGITYEQYF	TGTGCCAGCAGCCCCTTACCGAGTTCGGGAATAACCTACGAGCAGTACTTC
-	TRBV12-3/TRBV12-4	TRBJ2-7	TRBD2	CASSSPSGRVSYEQYF	TGTGCCAGCAGTTCCCCTAGCGGGAGGGTCTCCTACGAGCAGTACTTC
-	TRBV2	TRBJ2-1	TRBD2	CASSEVGGVANEQFF	TGTGCCAGCAGTGAAGTCGGGGGGGTTGCCAATGAGCAGTTCTTC
few	TRBV20-1	TRBJ2-1	TRBD2	CSAPRTSGRVYNEQFF	TGCAGTGCCCCTAGGACTAGCGGGAGGGTCTACAATGAGCAGTTCTTC
-	TRBV10-3	TRBJ2-1	TRBD2	CAISSGLAGYNEQFF	TGTGCCATCAGTTCGGGACTAGCGGGGTACAATGAGCAGTTCTTC
-	TRBV6-1	TRBJ2-1	-	CASSSLDGPYNEQFF	TGTGCCAGCAGTTCACTGGACGGACCCTACAATGAGCAGTTCTTC
-	TRBV12-5	TRBJ1-6	-	CASGLGQAYNSPLHF	TGTGCTAGTGGTTTGGGTCAAGCCTATAATTCACCCCTCCACTTT
-	TRBV20-1	TRBJ1-2	TRBD1	CSTNDRGTGNGGYTF	TGCAGTACGAACGATCGGGGGACAGGGAATGGCGGCTACACCTTC
-	TRBV3-1	TRBJ2-6	TRBD1	CASSQDRRGQASSGANVLTF	TGTGCCAGCAGCCAAGATCGGCGAGGACAGGCGAGCTCTGGGGCCAACGTCCTGACTTTC
few	TRBV20-1	TRBJ2-1	-	CSATRPGLLNEQFF	TGCAGTGCCACTCGCCCCGGGCTTCTGAATGAGCAGTTCTTC
-	TRBV7-9	TRBJ1-2	TRBD1	CASSRHDRGGYTF	TGTGCCAGCAGCCGGCACGACAGGGGCGGCTACACCTTC
-	TRBV7-9	TRBJ2-7	TRBD1	CASSLAQGAGYYEQYF	TGTGCCAGCAGCTTAGCTCAGGGGGCAGGCTACTACGAGCAGTACTTC
-	TRBV7-2	TRBJ1-5	-	CASSPRVVGNQPQHF	TGTGCCAGCAGCCCCCGGGTGGTGGGTAATCAGCCCCAACATTTT
-	TRBV29-1	TRBJ1-2	-	CSVVQGIDYGYTF	TGCAGCGTTGTACAGGGTATAGACTATGGCTACACCTTC
-	TRBV2	TRBJ1-5	-	CASSGSDYSNQPQHF	TGTGCCAGCAGTGGATCAGACTATAGCAATCAGCCCCAGCATTTT
-	TRBV14	TRBJ2-1	-	CASSPRPVDEQFF	TGTGCCAGCAGCCCCCGTCCGGTCGATGAGCAGTTCTTC
-	TRBV15	TRBJ2-7	-	CATSSDPYEQYF	TGTGCCACCAGCTCAGACCCATACGAGCAGTACTTC
-	TRBV15	TRBJ2-1	TRBD2	CATSSPGLAPANEQFF	TGTGCCACCAGCAGTCCGGGACTAGCGCCCGCCAATGAGCAGTTCTTC
once	TRBV11-2	TRBJ1-1	-	CASSLLGQSGQAFF	TGTGCCAGCAGCCTTCTAGGACAGTCCGGACAAGCTTTCTTT
-	TRBV3-1	TRBJ1-2	TRBD1	CASSQDLAGGRGRWNGYTF	TGTGCCAGCAGCCAAGATCTGGCGGGCGGGAGGGGGCGATGGAATGGCTACACCTTC
-	TRBV5-1	TRBJ2-1	-	CASREYPGPRGVNSGQFF	TGCGCCAGCAGAGAATATCCGGGACCAAGGGGCGTCAATAGTGGGCAGTTCTTC
-	TRBV5-6	TRBJ1-5	-	CASSLEMGRQGNQPQHF	TGTGCCAGCAGCTTGGAAATGGGCAGGCAGGGGAATCAGCCCCAGCATTTT
-	TRBV3-1	TRBJ2-7	TRBD2	CASQLDLAGVAEQYF	TGTGCCAGCCAACTGGATCTAGCGGGAGTCGCCGAGCAGTACTTC
-	TRBV24-1	TRBJ2-1	TRBD1	CATRGQGNNEQFF	TGTGCCACCAGGGGACAGGGCAACAATGAGCAGTTCTTC
-	TRBV5-1	TRBJ1-2	TRBD1	CASSWDRGPTNYGYTF	TGCGCCAGCAGCTGGGACAGGGGGCCGACTAACTATGGCTACACCTTC
-	TRBV5-1	TRBJ2-1	TRBD2	CASSTLGLAGNNEQFF	TGCGCCAGCAGCACCCTCGGACTAGCGGGGAACAATGAGCAGTTCTTC
-	TRBV6-5	TRBJ2-1	TRBD2	CASSRERDSYNEQFF	TGTGCCAGCAGCCGGGAGCGGGACTCCTACAATGAGCAGTTCTTC
-	TRBV7-9	TRBJ1-2	TRBD1	CASSSGQGLNYGYTF	TGTGCCAGCAGCTCAGGACAGGGCCTTAACTATGGCTACACCTTC
many	TRBV7-6	TRBJ2-7	TRBD1	CASSLEKDRTFPYEQYF	TGTGCCAGCAGCTTAGAGAAGGACAGGACATTCCCCTACGAGCAGTACTTC
-	TRBV5-1	TRBJ2-7	TRBD1	CASSHPTGGNYEQYF	TGCGCCAGCAGCCACCCGACAGGGGGAAACTACGAGCAGTACTTC
once	TRBV14	TRBJ2-7	TRBD1	CASSQDGPGQVSYEQYF	TGTGCCAGCAGCCAAGATGGGCCGGGACAGGTATCCTACGAGCAGTACTTC
few	TRBV7-9	TRBJ2-1	-	CASSLAYGEQFF	TGTGCCAGCAGCTTAGCCTATGGTGAGCAGTTCTTC
few	TRBV10-3	TRBJ2-7	TRBD1	CAISGTGGVYEQYF	TGTGCCATCAGTGGAACAGGGGGCGTCTACGAGCAGTACTTC
-	TRBV5-1	TRBJ2-7	-	CASSLGRWGIEVGRDGLYEQYF	TGCGCCAGCAGCTTGGGCCGATGGGGAATTGAGGTGGGAAGAGATGGGCTCTACGAGCAGTACTTC
-	TRBV27	TRBJ2-3	TRBD1	CASSLEGQGGRDTQYF	TGTGCCAGCAGTTTAGAGGGACAGGGAGGCCGGGATACGCAGTATTTT
once	TRBV6-5	TRBJ1-5	-	CASSTHRAGRNQPQHF	TGTGCCAGCAGTACACATCGGGCCGGACGGAATCAGCCCCAGCATTTT
-	TRBV20-1	TRBJ2-3	-	CSAPPDSYSTDTQYF	TGCAGTGCTCCGCCCGACAGTTATAGCACAGATACGCAGTATTTT
-	TRBV3-1	TRBJ2-5	-	CASSQGRVGQETQYF	TGTGCCAGCAGCCAGGGGCGGGTAGGCCAAGAGACCCAGTACTTC
once	TRBV20-1	TRBJ1-6	-	CSARPNGGSSYNSPLHF	TGCAGTGCTCGACCTAATGGTGGTAGCTCCTATAATTCACCCCTCCACTTT